This T cell receptor beta chain was identified in a study of cytomegalovirus exposure and HLA in healthy donors. Amplification used 60 Vbeta primers and 13 Jbeta primers. The assay was immunoSEQ multiplex PCR, and TCRdb's table has in-frame clones only and misses some. Among around 150,000 clones listed, more than 60% were seen once. About this clone: No antigen is known for it.

Study-level points and caveats: The study found most TCR sequences rare, yet found some public TCRs in many donors. TRBV6-2, TRBV6-3 and some other V segments were excluded as indistinguishable.

Samples came from healthy bone marrow donors. The donors, nominally healthy at sampling, likely had unrecorded immune exposures. CDR1 SQVTM and CDR2 ANQGSEA come from the germline V gene. The CDR3 is 16 amino acids. V was shortened by 2 bases and J by 0 bases, with 14 bases between the two germline ends. The chain employs TRBV29-1 and TRBJ2-1, with no clear D. The sequence came from a man aged 40-55 years in good health and CMV-seronegative. Sequencing was performed on PBMCs. CDR3 loop: CSVEIPLESSYNEQFF. CDR3 in DNA: TGCAGCGTTGAAATCCCACTTGAAAGCTCCTACAATGAGCAGTTCTTC.